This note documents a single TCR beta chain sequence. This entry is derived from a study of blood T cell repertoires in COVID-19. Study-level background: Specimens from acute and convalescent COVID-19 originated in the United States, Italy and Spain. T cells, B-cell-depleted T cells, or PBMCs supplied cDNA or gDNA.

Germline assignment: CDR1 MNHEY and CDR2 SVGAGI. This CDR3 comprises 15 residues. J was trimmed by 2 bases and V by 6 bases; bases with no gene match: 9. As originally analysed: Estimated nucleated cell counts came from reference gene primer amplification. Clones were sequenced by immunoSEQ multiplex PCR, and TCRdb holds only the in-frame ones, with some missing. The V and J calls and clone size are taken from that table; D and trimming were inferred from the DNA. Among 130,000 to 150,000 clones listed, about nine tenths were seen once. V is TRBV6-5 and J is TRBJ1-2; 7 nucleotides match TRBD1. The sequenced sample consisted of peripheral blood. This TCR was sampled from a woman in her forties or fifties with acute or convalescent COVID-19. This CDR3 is CASRASGTDNYGYTF. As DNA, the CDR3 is TGTGCCAGCAGGGCCTCCGGGACAGACAACTATGGCTACACCTTC.